Each of the 2 T cell receptor beta chains below was sequenced from the same sample in a study of cytomegalovirus exposure and HLA in healthy donors. Amplification used 60 Vbeta primers and 13 Jbeta primers. TCRdb's table, derived via immunoSEQ multiplex PCR, lists solely in-frame clones and lacks some. Among about 150,000 clones listed, 60% to 85% were seen once. Sequencing used PBMCs. These receptors all come from a man younger than 45 in good health and CMV-seronegative.

The rearrangement joins TRBV2 to TRBJ1-1; 7 bases fit TRBD1. CDR3 length: 12 amino acids. Unmatched junction bases numbered 5, after V lost 6 bases and J lost 7 bases. The germline CDR1 and CDR2 sequences are SNHLY and FYNNEI. The CDR3 bases are TGTGCCAGCAGAAGGGGGCAGGGTGAAGCTTTCTTT. It specifies CASRRGQGEAFF.

This clone was recorded only once. This chain connects TRBV9 to TRBJ2-7; 9 bases align to TRBD2. The ends lost 0 bases at V and 3 bases at J; junction bases unmatched: 4. The germline V gene has CDR1 SGDLS and CDR2 YYNGEE. The CDR3 spans 15 residues. The CDR3 here is CASSVEGSGGYEQYF. The CDR3 DNA reads TGTGCCAGCAGCGTAGAAGGTAGCGGGGGCTACGAGCAGTACTTC. The whole variable domain, filled in from reference TRBV9 and TRBJ2-7, reads DSGVTQTPKHLITATGQRVTLRCSPRSGDLSVYWYQQSLDQGLQFLIQYYNGEERAKGNILERFSAQQFPDLHSELNLSSLELGDSALYFCASSVEGSGGYEQYFGPGTRLTVT.